Listed here is a single T cell receptor beta chain. The antigen remains undetermined. PCR amplification relied on 60 Vbeta primers (plus 13 Jbeta primers). Libraries were prepared by immunoSEQ multiplex PCR; TCRdb keeps only in-frame clonotypes and omits some of them. The table has some 71,000 clones, 60% to 70% seen once. Germline assignment: CDR1 SGHRS and CDR2 YFSETQ. The ends lost 5 bases at V and 2 bases at J; junction bases unmatched: 6. The CDR3 totals 14 residues. These data belong to a study of cytomegalovirus exposure and HLA in healthy donors. Study-wide context: Across 350 to 500 genotyped donors, 81% landed in the Caucasian-associated ancestry cluster. Points from the study as a whole: Looking again later, the authors saw that most CMV-associated TCR beta chains seemed HLA-restricted. Analysis performed later showed TCR beta chains linked to HLA being more clonally expanded than equally common others. The authors listed around 150 TCR beta chains as cytomegalovirus-associated.

The TCR was taken from a man aged 35-49 years in good health and CMV-seropositive. Source material: PBMCs. The rearrangement links TRBV5-1 to TRBJ2-5; 7 bases are shared with TRBD1. CDR3 sequence reads: CASSTGTEQETQYF. Written as DNA, the CDR3 is TGCGCCAGCAGTACGGGGACAGAACAAGAGACCCAGTACTTC. Full variable domain (remainder filled in from reference TRBV5-1 and TRBJ2-5): KAGVTQTPRYLIKTRGQQVTLSCSPISGHRSVSWYQQTPGQGLQFLFEYFSETQRNKGNFPGRFSGRQFSNSRSEMNVSTLELGDSALYLCASSTGTEQETQYFGPGTRLLVL.